This TCR beta chain was identified in a study of blood T cell repertoires in COVID-19. In the authors' methods: Estimated nucleated cell counts came from reference gene primer amplification. Clones were sequenced by immunoSEQ multiplex PCR, and TCRdb holds only the in-frame ones, with some missing. V and J calls and clone size follow that table, whereas D and trimming were derived from the DNA. The sample lists 140,000 to 150,000 clones; approximately 85% were seen once. The sequence was obtained from a man in his 70s with acute or convalescent COVID-19. Sequencing used peripheral blood.

CDR3 residues: CAISDIPSYNEQFF. The CDR3 DNA reads TGTGCCATCAGTGACATCCCATCCTACAATGAGCAGTTCTTC. This sequence joins TRBV10-3 and TRBJ2-1; D remains unclear. The CDR3 covers 14 residues. The germline V gene has CDR1 ENHRY and CDR2 SYGVKD. V dropped 3 bases and J dropped 1 base, with 7 bases sitting between them.